Following are 17 T cell receptor beta chains from one sample sequenced in a study of T cell repertoires in cytomegalovirus infection. TCRdb itself ran the reads through MiXCR, one entry per CDR3 protein. Here the sample spans approximately 550,000 distinct CDR3 sequences, 15% to 20% being singletons. Sequencing was carried out using CD8+ T cells from PBMCs. The receptor source for this set is a human donor in good health (CMV status not recorded). Some clones in this sample may be carry-over from other donors' samples.

There are a few counts of this clonotype. The chain couples TRBV25-1 to TRBJ2-1, with D perhaps TRBD2 (5 bases). The CDR3 loop spans 14 amino acids. V lost 2 bases to trimming and J lost 2 bases, with 7 bases between them. The germline V gene has CDR1 MGHDK and CDR2 SYGVNS. CDR3 DNA: TGTGCCAGCAGTGAACTAGCTCCCTACAATGAGCAGTTCTTC. It encodes CASSELAPYNEQFF. Based on the CDR3 plus reference TRBV25-1 and TRBJ2-1, the full variable domain is EADIYQTPRYLVIGTGKKITLECSQTMGHDKMYWYQQDPGMELHLIHYSYGVNSTEKGDLSSESTVSRIRTEHFPLTLESARPSHTSQYLCASSELAPYNEQFFGPGTRLTVL.

The chain has TRBV27 and TRBJ2-7; TRBD1 agrees at 8 bases. V lost 3 bases, J lost 3 bases, and 4 bases stayed unmatched. The germline V gene encodes CDR1 MNHEY and CDR2 SMNVEV (reference sequence). The CDR3 totals 14 residues. CDR3 DNA: TGTGCCAGCAGTTTGAGGGGACAGGTCTACGAGCAGTACTTC. This codes for CASSLRGQVYEQYF.

With regard to this clonotype: A much larger clone differs by one base, so this may be a read error. This sequence joins TRBV7-9 and TRBJ1-1, with TRBD1 as a possible D gene (6 bases). The CDR3 has 13 amino acids. In germline, CDR1 is SEHNR, CDR2 FQNEAQ (reference sequence). CDR3 nucleotide sequence: TGTGACAGCAGCCAGACAGGGAACACTGAAGCTTTCTTT. It yields the protein CDSSQTGNTEAFF.

There are a few counts of this clonotype. The rearrangement uses TRBV14 and TRBJ1-1; perhaps TRBD1 as D (5 bases). There are 14 residues in the CDR3. The ends were cut back, 1 base at V and 4 bases at J, with 10 bases in the middle. Germline V gene sequence: CDR1 SGHDN, CDR2 FVKESK. CDR3 sequence: CASSQVGGGTEAFF. The CDR3 DNA reads as TGTGCCAGCAGCCAAGTGGGGGGTGGCACTGAAGCTTTCTTT.

This clonotype was recorded at least ten times. The rearrangement uses TRBV7-6 and TRBJ1-1; D remains unclear. The V and J ends lost 1 base and 1 base respectively, with 7 bases between them. CDR1 and CDR2 from the germline V gene are SGHVS and FNYEAQ. The CDR3 sequence is 14 residues long. The CDR3 spells CASSLGSQNTEAFF. The CDR3 coding sequence is TGTGCCAGCAGCTTAGGTTCGCAGAACACTGAAGCTTTCTTT.

The rearrangement uses TRBV20-1 and TRBJ2-2, with TRBD2 identical over 8 bases. The CDR3 has 15 amino acids. Germline V lookup: CDR1 DFQATT, CDR2 SNEGSKA (reference sequence). Germline trimming cut 5 bases from V and 4 bases from J; bases unmatched to any gene: 9. The CDR3 is CSAPGTRTFTGELFF. The CDR3 DNA reads TGCAGTGCTCCCGGGACTAGGACCTTCACCGGGGAGCTGTTTTTT.

The chain carries TRBV20-1 and TRBJ2-7; TRBD1 is a possible D gene (7 bases). V was shortened by 0 bases and J by 0 bases, with 15 bases between the two germline ends. This CDR3 is 16 amino acids long. From germline, CDR1 is DFQATT and CDR2 SNEGSKA (reference sequence). This CDR3 reads CSARDPLRDSSYEQYF. CDR3 nucleotides: TGCAGTGCTAGAGATCCCTTGCGGGACAGCTCCTACGAGCAGTACTTC.

This clonotype was seen many times. The chain combines TRBV27 with TRBJ1-2; 8 nucleotides agree with TRBD1. From germline, CDR1 is MNHEY and CDR2 SMNVEV (reference sequence). Losses at the gene ends were 6 bases for V and 4 bases for J; bases not matched to a gene: 13. The CDR3 contains 16 residues. The CDR3 region is CASSSRGRGLGYGYTF. The DNA of the CDR3 is TGTGCCAGCAGCTCCCGGGGCAGGGGGCTTGGCTATGGCTACACCTTC.

This clonotype was picked up a small number of times. The chain joins TRBV5-5 to TRBJ1-2; 7 nucleotides line up with TRBD1. The CDR3 totals 14 residues. Germline loops: CDR1 SGHKS, CDR2 YYEKEE (reference sequence). The ends lost 4 bases at V and 3 bases at J; junction bases unmatched: 6. As DNA, the CDR3 is TGTGCCAGCAGCCTGACAGGGAGTGACTATGGCTACACCTTC. This gives the protein CASSLTGSDYGYTF. Full variable domain (remainder filled in from reference TRBV5-5 and TRBJ1-2): DAGVTQSPTHLIKTRGQQVTLRCSPISGHKSVSWYQQVLGQGPQFIFQYYEKEERGRGNFPDRFSARQFPNYSSELNVNALLLGDSALYLCASSLTGSDYGYTFGSGTRLTVV.

This chain joins TRBV6-1 and TRBJ1-2; D gene ambiguous. V was clipped by 8 bases and J by 8 bases, with 9 bases between them. Germline values: CDR1 MNHNS, CDR2 SASEGT. The CDR3 runs 10 residues. The DNA of the CDR3 is TGTGCCAGCTCCAGATTGGGCTACACCTTC. As protein: CASSRLGYTF.

This clonotype was seen at least ten times. The J gene is TRBJ2-7, the V gene TRBV7-2, with 8 bases aligning to TRBD1. CDR3 length: 15 amino acids. Germline CDR1 and CDR2: SGHTA and FQGNSA. Unmatched junction bases numbered 8, after V lost 1 base and J lost 6 bases. DNA of the CDR3: TGTGCCAGCAGCTTAGATAGCAGGGGGCCGGGCGAGCAGTACTTC. Residues: CASSLDSRGPGEQYF.

In this sample, this clonotype turned up many times. The chain employs TRBV7-6 and TRBJ1-1; tentative D call: TRBD1 (5 bases). Germline V CDR1 and CDR2: SGHVS, FNYEAQ. This CDR3 is built from 13 residues. Trimming cost V 7 bases and J 4 bases, with 13 bases left between them. For the CDR3, the DNA is TGTGCCAGCACTCCGAGCGGGGGCACTGAAGCTTTCTTT. This codes for CASTPSGGTEAFF.

In this sample, this clonotype turned up a few times. A junction end diverges from the germline sequence, so it may reflect a read error. The rearrangement uses TRBV29-1 and TRBJ1-2; no clear D. In germline, CDR1 is SQVTM, CDR2 ANQGSEA. The CDR3 covers 8 residues. CDR3 bases: TGCAGCGTTGGGCGAGACCACTTC. This encodes CSVGRDHF.

This chain links TRBV7-3 with TRBJ2-2; 12 bases are shared with TRBD2. The V gene end was trimmed by 5 bases and the J gene end by 5 bases; junction bases not matched to a gene: 9. Looked up from germline, CDR1 is SGHTA and CDR2 is FQGTGA. This CDR3 contains 17 residues. The chain's CDR3 is CASSILAGGPATGELFF. The CDR3 region has the DNA TGTGCCAGCAGCATTCTAGCGGGAGGGCCTGCGACCGGGGAGCTGTTTTTT. The full variable domain, in which reference TRBV7-3 and TRBJ2-2 provide the parts outside the CDR3, is GAGVSQTPSNKVTEKGKYVELRCDPISGHTALYWYRQSLGQGPEFLIYFQGTGAADDSGLPNDRFFAVRPEGSVSTLKIQRTERGDSAVYLCASSILAGGPATGELFFGEGSRLTVL.

This clonotype was recorded many times. V usage is TRBV7-8 and J usage is TRBJ1-5, with TRBD1 matching 9 bases. The CDR3 is 15 residues long. Germline CDR1 SGHVS, CDR2 FQNEAQ. With V trimmed by 3 bases and J by 7 bases, 7 bases remained unmatched. CDR3 protein: CASSLEGQGGQPQHF. The CDR3 DNA reads as TGTGCCAGCAGCTTGGAGGGACAGGGAGGCCAGCCCCAGCATTTT.

At least ten counts were recorded for this clonotype. CDR3 loop: CASSLSGTGGSTNYGYTF. The CDR3 bases are TGTGCCAGCAGCCTATCCGGGACAGGGGGTTCCACTAACTATGGCTACACCTTC. The rearrangement uses TRBV5-6 and TRBJ1-2; TRBD1 agrees at 11 bases. CDR3 length equals 18 residues. Germline assignment: CDR1 SGHDT and CDR2 YYEEEE. Germline trimming cut 4 bases from V and 0 bases from J; bases unmatched to any gene: 11.

The table lists this clonotype with a few counts. The chain is built from TRBV6-2 or TRBV6-3 and TRBJ2-7, with 10 positions matching TRBD2. The CDR3 length is 16 residues. Unmatched junction bases numbered 4, after V lost 2 bases and J lost 0 bases. CDR1 is MNHEY, CDR2 SVGEGT, per germline. The CDR3 bases are TGTGCCAGCAGTTACACCATAGCGGGGGGCTCCTACGAGCAGTACTTC. Translation gives CASSYTIAGGSYEQYF.